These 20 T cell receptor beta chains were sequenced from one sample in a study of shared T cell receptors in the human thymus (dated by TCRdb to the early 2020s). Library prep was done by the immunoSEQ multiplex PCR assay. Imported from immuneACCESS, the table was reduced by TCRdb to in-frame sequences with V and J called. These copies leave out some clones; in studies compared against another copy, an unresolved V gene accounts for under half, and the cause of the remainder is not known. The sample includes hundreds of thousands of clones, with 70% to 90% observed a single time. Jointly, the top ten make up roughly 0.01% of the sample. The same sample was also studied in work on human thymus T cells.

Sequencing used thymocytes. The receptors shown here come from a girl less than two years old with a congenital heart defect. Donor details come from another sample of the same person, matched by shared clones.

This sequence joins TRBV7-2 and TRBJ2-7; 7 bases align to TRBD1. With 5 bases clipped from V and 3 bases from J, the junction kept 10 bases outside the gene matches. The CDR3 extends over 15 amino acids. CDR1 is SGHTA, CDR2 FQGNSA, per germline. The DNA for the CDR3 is TGTGCCAGCAGCCGAGCCGGGACAGTAGACTACGAGCAGTACTTC. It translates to CASSRAGTVDYEQYF.

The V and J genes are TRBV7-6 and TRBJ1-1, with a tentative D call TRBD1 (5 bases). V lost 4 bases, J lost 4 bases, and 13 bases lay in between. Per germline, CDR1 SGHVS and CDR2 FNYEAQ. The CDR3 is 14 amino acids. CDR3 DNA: TGTGCCAGCAGCTCCACCAGGGAGGGCACTGAAGCTTTCTTT. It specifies CASSSTREGTEAFF.

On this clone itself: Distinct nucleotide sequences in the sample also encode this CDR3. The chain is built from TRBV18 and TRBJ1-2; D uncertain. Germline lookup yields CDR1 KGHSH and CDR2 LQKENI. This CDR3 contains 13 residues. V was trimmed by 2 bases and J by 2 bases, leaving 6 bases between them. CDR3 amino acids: CASSPGLNYGYTF. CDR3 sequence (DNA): TGTGCCAGCTCACCAGGACTGAACTATGGCTACACCTTC. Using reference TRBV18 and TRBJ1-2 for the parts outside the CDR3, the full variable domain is NAGVMQNPRHLVRRRGQEARLRCSPMKGHSHVYWYRQLPEEGLKFMVYLQKENIIDESGMPKERFSAEFPKEGPSILRIQQVVRGDSAAYFCASSPGLNYGYTFGSGTRLTVV.

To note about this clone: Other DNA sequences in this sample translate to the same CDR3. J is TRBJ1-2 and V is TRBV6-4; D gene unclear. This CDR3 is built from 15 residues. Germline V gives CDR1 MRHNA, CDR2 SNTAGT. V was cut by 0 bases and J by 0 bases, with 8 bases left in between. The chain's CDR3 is CASSDSPGANYGYTF. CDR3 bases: TGTGCCAGCAGTGACTCCCCAGGCGCTAACTATGGCTACACCTTC.

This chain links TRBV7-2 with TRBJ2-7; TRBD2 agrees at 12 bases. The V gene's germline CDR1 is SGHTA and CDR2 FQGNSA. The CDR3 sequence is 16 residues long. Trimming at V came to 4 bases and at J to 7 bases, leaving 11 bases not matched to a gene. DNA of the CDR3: TGTGCCAGCAGCTCTGATGTGGCTAGCGGGGGGGCGGAGCAGTACTTC. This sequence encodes CASSSDVASGGAEQYF.

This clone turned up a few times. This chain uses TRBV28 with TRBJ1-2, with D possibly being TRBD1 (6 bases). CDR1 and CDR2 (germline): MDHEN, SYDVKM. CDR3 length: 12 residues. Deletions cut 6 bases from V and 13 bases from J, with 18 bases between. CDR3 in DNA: TGTGCCAGCAGCCGAGACCGGGACAACGGCACCTTC. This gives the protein CASSRDRDNGTF.

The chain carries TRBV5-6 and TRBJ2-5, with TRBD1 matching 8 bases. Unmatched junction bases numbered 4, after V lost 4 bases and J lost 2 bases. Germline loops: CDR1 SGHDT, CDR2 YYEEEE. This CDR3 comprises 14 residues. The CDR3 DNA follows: TGTGCCAGCAGCGAACGACAGGGGCAAGAGACCCAGTACTTC. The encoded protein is CASSERQGQETQYF.

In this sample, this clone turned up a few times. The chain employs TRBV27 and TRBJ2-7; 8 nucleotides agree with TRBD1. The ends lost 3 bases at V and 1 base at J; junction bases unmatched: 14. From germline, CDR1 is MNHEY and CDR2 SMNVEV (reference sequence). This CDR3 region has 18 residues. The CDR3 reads CASSFRRTRTGSSYEQYF. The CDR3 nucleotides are TGTGCCAGCAGTTTCCGGCGGACGAGGACAGGGAGTTCCTACGAGCAGTACTTC.

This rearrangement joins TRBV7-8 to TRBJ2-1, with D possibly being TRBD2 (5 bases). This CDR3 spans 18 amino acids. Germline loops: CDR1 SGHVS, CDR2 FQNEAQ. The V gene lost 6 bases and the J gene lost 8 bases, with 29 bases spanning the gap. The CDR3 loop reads CASSLTPSALAELHEQFF. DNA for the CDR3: TGTGCCAGCAGTCTCACTCCCTCGGCGCTAGCCGAGCTCCATGAGCAGTTCTTC. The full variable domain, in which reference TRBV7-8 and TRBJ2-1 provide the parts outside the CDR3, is GAGVSQSPRYKVAKRGQDVALRCDPISGHVSLFWYQQALGQGPEFLTYFQNEAQLDKSGLPSDRFFAERPEGSVSTLKIQRTQQEDSAVYLCASSLTPSALAELHEQFFGPGTRLTVL.

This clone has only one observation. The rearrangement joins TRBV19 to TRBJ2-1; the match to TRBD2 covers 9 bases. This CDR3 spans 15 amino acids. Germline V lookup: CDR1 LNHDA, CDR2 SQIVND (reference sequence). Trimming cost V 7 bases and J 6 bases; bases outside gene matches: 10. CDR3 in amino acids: CASKGGGVFTNEQFF. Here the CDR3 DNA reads TGTGCCAGTAAGGGCGGGGGGGTCTTCACCAATGAGCAGTTCTTC.

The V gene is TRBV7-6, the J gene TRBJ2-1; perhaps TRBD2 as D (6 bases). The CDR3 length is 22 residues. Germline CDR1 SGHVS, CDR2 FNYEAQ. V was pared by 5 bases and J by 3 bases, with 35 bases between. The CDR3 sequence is CASSPSPISRGIRSYLYNEQFF. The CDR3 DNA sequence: TGTGCCAGCAGCCCCAGCCCAATCTCTCGGGGGATCCGTTCGTATCTCTACAATGAGCAGTTCTTC.

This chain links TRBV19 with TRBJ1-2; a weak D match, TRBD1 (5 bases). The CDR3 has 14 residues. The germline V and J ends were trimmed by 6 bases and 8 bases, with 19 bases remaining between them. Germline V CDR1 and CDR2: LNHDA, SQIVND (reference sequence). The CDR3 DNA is TGTGCCAGTAGGCGGTCAGGGCGGTTAGGCGGCTACACCTTC. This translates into CASRRSGRLGGYTF. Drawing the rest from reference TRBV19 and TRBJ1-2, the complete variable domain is DGGITQSPKYLFRKEGQNVTLSCEQNLNHDAMYWYRQDPGQGLRLIYYSQIVNDFQKGDIAEGYSVSREKKESFPLTVTSAQKNPTAFYLCASRRSGRLGGYTFGSGTRLTVV.

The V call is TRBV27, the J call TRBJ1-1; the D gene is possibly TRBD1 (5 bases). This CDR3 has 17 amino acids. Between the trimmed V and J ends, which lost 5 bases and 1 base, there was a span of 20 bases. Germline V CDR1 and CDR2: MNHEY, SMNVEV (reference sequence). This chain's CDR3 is CASSHKIDRSRNTEAFF. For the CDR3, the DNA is TGTGCCAGCAGTCATAAAATCGACAGATCACGGAACACTGAAGCTTTCTTT.

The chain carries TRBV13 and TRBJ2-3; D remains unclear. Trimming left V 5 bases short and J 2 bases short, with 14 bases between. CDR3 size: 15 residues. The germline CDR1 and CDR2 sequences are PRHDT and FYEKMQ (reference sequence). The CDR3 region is CASSLIVGYTDTQYF. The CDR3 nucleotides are TGTGCCAGCAGCCTAATAGTGGGCTACACAGATACGCAGTATTTT. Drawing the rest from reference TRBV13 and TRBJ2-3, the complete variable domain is AAGVIQSPRHLIKEKRETATLKCYPIPRHDTVYWYQQGPGQDPQFLISFYEKMQSDKGSIPDRFSAQQFSDYHSELNMSSLELGDSALYFCASSLIVGYTDTQYFGPGTRLTVL.

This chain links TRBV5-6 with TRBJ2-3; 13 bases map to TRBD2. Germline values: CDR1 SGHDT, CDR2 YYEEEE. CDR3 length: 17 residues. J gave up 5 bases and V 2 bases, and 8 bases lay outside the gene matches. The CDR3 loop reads CASSFPTSGGAKDTQYF. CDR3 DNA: TGTGCCAGCAGCTTCCCAACTAGCGGGGGGGCGAAAGATACGCAGTATTTT.

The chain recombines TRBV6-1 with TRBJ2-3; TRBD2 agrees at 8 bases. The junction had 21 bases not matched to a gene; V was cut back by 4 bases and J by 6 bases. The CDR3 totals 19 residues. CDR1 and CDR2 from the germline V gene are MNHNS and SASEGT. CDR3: CASSGGTSGGAGGKDTQYF. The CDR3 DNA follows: TGTGCCAGCAGTGGGGGAACAAGTGGCGGGGCGGGGGGCAAGGATACGCAGTATTTT.

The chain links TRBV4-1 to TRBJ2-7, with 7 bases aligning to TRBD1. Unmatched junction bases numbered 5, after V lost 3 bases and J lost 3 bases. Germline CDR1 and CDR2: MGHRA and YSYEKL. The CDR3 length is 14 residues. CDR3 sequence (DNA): TGCGCCAGCAGCCAGTCCGGGACAGACTACGAGCAGTACTTC. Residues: CASSQSGTDYEQYF.

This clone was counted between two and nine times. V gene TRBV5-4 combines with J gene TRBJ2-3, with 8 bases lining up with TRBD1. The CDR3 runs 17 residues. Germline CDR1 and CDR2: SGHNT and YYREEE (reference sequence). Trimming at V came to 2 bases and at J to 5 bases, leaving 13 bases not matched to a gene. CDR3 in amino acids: CASSFETQGALGDTQYF. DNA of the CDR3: TGTGCCAGCAGCTTCGAGACGCAGGGGGCGCTTGGAGATACGCAGTATTTT. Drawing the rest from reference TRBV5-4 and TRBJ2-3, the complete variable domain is ETGVTQSPTHLIKTRGQQVTLRCSSQSGHNTVSWYQQALGQGPQFIFQYYREEENGRGNFPPRFSGLQFPNYSSELNVNALELDDSALYLCASSFETQGALGDTQYFGPGTRLTVL.

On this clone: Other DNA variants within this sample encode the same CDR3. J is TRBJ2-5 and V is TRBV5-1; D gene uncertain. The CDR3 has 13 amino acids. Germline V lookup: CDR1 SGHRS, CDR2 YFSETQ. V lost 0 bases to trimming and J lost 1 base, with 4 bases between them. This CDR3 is CASSLGAQETQYF. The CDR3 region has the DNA TGCGCCAGCAGCTTGGGCGCCCAAGAGACCCAGTACTTC. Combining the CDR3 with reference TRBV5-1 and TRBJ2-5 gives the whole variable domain KAGVTQTPRYLIKTRGQQVTLSCSPISGHRSVSWYQQTPGQGLQFLFEYFSETQRNKGNFPGRFSGRQFSNSRSEMNVSTLELGDSALYLCASSLGAQETQYFGPGTRLLVL.

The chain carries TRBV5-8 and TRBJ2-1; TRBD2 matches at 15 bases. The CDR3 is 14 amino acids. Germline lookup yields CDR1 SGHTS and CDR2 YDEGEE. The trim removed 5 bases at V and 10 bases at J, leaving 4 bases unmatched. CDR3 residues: CASRGLAGGLEQFF. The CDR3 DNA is TGTGCCAGCAGGGGACTAGCGGGGGGCTTGGAGCAGTTCTTC. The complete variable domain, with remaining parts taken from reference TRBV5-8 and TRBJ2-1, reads EAGVTQSPTHLIKTRGQQATLRCSPISGHTSVYWYQQALGLGLQFLLWYDEGEERNRGNFPPRFSGRQFPNYSSELNVNALELEDSALYLCASRGLAGGLEQFFGPGTRLTVL.